Detailed here is one TCR beta chain. Its antigen is not identified. Deletions cut 1 base from V and 1 base from J, with 13 bases between. Germline CDR1 is SGHTA and CDR2 is FQGNSA. The CDR3 has 16 amino acids. The data originate from a study of shared clonotypes between healthy human individuals. Across the whole study: Donors had three CD4 naive, three CD4 memory, two CD8 naive and one CD8 memory plate apiece.

Broader study findings: The donor pool, a small one, limited the genetic and exposure-history diversity represented.

Repertoires were generated with immunoSEQ multiplex PCR, while TCRdb's copy carries only in-frame clones and drops some. The sample contains 2 million to 2.5 million clones, 85% to 95% of which appear only once. The rearrangement links TRBV7-2 to TRBJ1-1; no clear D gene. Sequencing used naive CD4+ T cells sorted from blood. Subset meaning: CD45RA+ positively selected. The TCR comes from a man in his late teens or twenties in good health. The CDR3 is CASSLGFTNWNTEAFF. The CDR3 nucleotides read TGTGCCAGCAGCTTAGGTTTTACGAACTGGAACACTGAAGCTTTCTTT.